Each of the 10 T cell receptor beta chains below was sequenced from the same sample in a study of cytomegalovirus exposure and HLA in healthy donors. Primers for the PCR totalled 60 Vbeta and 13 Jbeta. Measured with immunoSEQ multiplex PCR; TCRdb has only the in-frame clones, and not every one. The sample shows around 78,000 clones, approximately 72% of them seen only once. The sequenced material came from PBMCs. These receptors were collected from a woman between 40 and 50 years old in good health and CMV-seropositive.

The V gene is TRBV6-5, the J gene TRBJ2-7; D gene unclear. V dropped 4 bases and J dropped 2 bases, with 12 bases sitting between them. The CDR3 has 14 residues. The germline CDR1 and CDR2 sequences are MNHEY and SVGAGI. CDR3 sequence: CASSSPTHPYEQYF. The CDR3 bases are TGTGCCAGCAGTTCGCCGACACATCCCTACGAGCAGTACTTC.

The chain couples TRBV4-1 to TRBJ1-5, with TRBD1 identical over 10 bases. V was clipped by 3 bases and J by 7 bases; unmatched bases: 12. CDR1 is MGHRA, CDR2 YSYEKL, per germline. This CDR3 is built from 17 residues. The CDR3 region is CASSQGPDRGWGQPQHF. Here the CDR3 DNA reads TGCGCCAGCAGCCAGGGCCCGGACAGGGGGTGGGGACAGCCCCAGCATTTT.

The genes are TRBV25-1 and TRBJ1-1, with D possibly matching TRBD1 (5 bases). CDR1 MGHDK and CDR2 SYGVNS come from the germline V gene. The CDR3 loop spans 15 amino acids. V lost 0 bases and J lost 1, with 9 bases in between. CDR3 sequence (DNA): TGTGCCAGCAGTGAATATCGGGGGACGAACACTGAAGCTTTCTTT. Translation gives CASSEYRGTNTEAFF.

In its sample, this clone was seen once. CDR3 in amino acids: CASSMTGTANEKLFF. The CDR3 DNA is TGTGCCAGTAGTATGACCGGGACAGCTAATGAAAAACTGTTTTTT. The rearrangement links TRBV19 to TRBJ1-4, with 7 positions matching TRBD1. The CDR3 totals 15 residues. Per the germline V gene, CDR1 is LNHDA and CDR2 is SQIVND (reference sequence). V shed 3 bases and J 3 bases; nucleotides not matched to a gene: 4.

This chain links TRBV27 with TRBJ1-2, with 8 bases matching TRBD1. The CDR3 sequence is 14 residues long. V lost 5 bases and J lost 4; bases outside the gene matches: 6. The V gene's germline CDR1 is MNHEY and CDR2 SMNVEV (reference sequence). CDR3 sequence: CASSPGQGGYGYTF. The CDR3 DNA reads as TGTGCCAGCAGTCCCGGACAGGGTGGCTATGGCTACACCTTC.

The chain uses TRBV13 and TRBJ2-7; D is perhaps TRBD2 (6 bases). Trimming removed 6 bases from V and 5 bases from J, with 17 bases in between. This CDR3 is built from 14 residues. CDR1 PRHDT and CDR2 FYEKMQ come from the germline V gene (reference sequence). The CDR3 here is CASREHSGIHEQYF. The DNA for the CDR3 is TGTGCCAGCAGGGAGCATAGCGGCATCCACGAGCAGTACTTC.

Only a few counts were recorded for this clone. The genes are TRBV7-9 and TRBJ1-1; D is unresolved. Trimming took 4 bases from V and 7 from J, leaving 7 bases between them. The germline V gene has CDR1 SEHNR and CDR2 FQNEAQ (reference sequence). The CDR3 spans 11 residues. As DNA, the CDR3 is TGTGCCAGCAGCTCGTCCCTTGAAGCTTTCTTT. This codes for CASSSSLEAFF.

The V and J genes are TRBV14 and TRBJ2-3, with 13 bases identical to TRBD2. J was trimmed by 14 bases and V by 2 bases; bases with no gene match: 4. Germline V lookup: CDR1 SGHDN, CDR2 FVKESK. The CDR3 is made up of 13 amino acids. CDR3 region: CASSQQTSGGRYF. CDR3 sequence (DNA): TGTGCCAGCAGCCAACAGACTAGCGGGGGGCGGTATTTT.

The J gene is TRBJ2-3, the V gene TRBV28; 9 bases are a match to TRBD2. This CDR3 has 17 amino acids. With 7 bases clipped from V and 2 bases from J, the junction kept 13 bases outside the gene matches. Germline loops: CDR1 MDHEN, CDR2 SYDVKM. The CDR3 coding sequence is TGTGCCAGCAAAAGACCGGGACTAGCTCCCCACACAGATACGCAGTATTTT. Translated: CASKRPGLAPHTDTQYF.

The rearrangement joins TRBV7-2 to TRBJ2-2; the match to TRBD1 covers 9 bases. V lost 4 bases and J lost 6; bases outside the gene matches: 6. The germline gives CDR1 SGHTA, CDR2 FQGNSA. The CDR3 loop spans 15 amino acids. CDR3 loop: CASSSPGQGAGELFF. DNA of the CDR3: TGTGCCAGCAGCTCTCCGGGACAGGGAGCCGGGGAGCTGTTTTTT. The variable domain in full, completed from reference TRBV7-2 and TRBJ2-2, reads GAGVSQSPSNKVTEKGKDVELRCDPISGHTALYWYRQSLGQGLEFLIYFQGNSAPDKSGLPSDRFSAERTGGSVSTLTIQRTQQEDSAVYLCASSSPGQGAGELFFGEGSRLTVL.